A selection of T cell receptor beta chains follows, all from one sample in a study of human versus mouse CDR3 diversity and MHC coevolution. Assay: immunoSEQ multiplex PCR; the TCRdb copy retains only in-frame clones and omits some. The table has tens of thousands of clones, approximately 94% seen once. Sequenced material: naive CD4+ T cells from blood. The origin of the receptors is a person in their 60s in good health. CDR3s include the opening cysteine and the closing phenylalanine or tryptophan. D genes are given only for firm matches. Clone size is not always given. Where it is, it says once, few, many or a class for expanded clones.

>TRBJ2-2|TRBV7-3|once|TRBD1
CASSVTGGRTGELFF
TGTGCCAGCAGCGTTACAGGGGGCCGGACCGGGGAGCTGTTTTTT
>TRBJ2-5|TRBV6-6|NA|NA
CASSYVTSQETQYF
TGTGCCAGCAGTTACGTAACTAGCCAAGAGACCCAGTACTTC
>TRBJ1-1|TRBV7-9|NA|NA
CASSLGQVNTEAFF
TGTGCCAGCAGCTTAGGTCAGGTCAACACTGAAGCTTTCTTT
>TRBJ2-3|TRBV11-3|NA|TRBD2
CASSPRPSGRVDTQYF
TGTGCCAGCAGCCCGAGGCCCAGCGGGAGGGTAGATACGCAGTATTTT
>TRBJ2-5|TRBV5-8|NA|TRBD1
CASSWTGEETQYF
TGTGCCAGCAGCTGGACAGGGGAAGAGACCCAGTACTTC
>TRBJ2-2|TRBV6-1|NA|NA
CASSELRLVTGELFF
TGTGCCAGCAGTGAATTACGACTGGTAACCGGGGAGCTGTTTTTT
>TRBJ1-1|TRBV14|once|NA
CASSQLRNTEAFF
TGTGCCAGCAGCCAACTACGAAACACTGAAGCTTTCTTT
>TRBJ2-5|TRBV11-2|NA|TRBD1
CASSLGPGGETQYF
TGTGCCAGCAGCTTAGGCCCAGGGGGAGAGACCCAGTACTTC
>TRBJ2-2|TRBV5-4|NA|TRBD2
CASSTRTSGYTGELFF
TGTGCCAGCAGCACTCGGACTAGCGGATACACCGGGGAGCTGTTTTTT
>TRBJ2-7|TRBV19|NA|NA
CASSMRTEGEQYF
TGTGCCAGTAGTATGCGGACGGAGGGCGAGCAGTACTTC
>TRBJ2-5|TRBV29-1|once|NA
CSVCGGRKGETQYF
TGCAGCGTTTGTGGAGGTAGGAAGGGAGAGACCCAGTACTTC
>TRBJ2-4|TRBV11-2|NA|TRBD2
CASSPWRGSGRRGNIQYF
TGTGCCAGCAGCCCCTGGCGCGGGAGCGGGAGGCGCGGGAACATTCAGTACTTC
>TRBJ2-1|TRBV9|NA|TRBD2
CASSQRPGLGYEQFF
TGTGCCAGCAGCCAACGCCCGGGACTAGGATATGAGCAGTTCTTC
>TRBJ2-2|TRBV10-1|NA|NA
CASSESAGITGELFF
TGCGCCAGCAGTGAGTCGGCAGGAATTACCGGGGAGCTGTTTTTT
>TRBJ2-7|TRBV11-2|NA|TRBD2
CASSLDLRSGSTGEQYF
TGTGCCAGCAGCTTAGATCTCCGCAGCGGGAGTACAGGCGAGCAGTACTTC
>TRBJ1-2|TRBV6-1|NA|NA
CASSEASGGGGYGYTF
TGTGCCAGCAGTGAAGCGTCTGGGGGGGGCGGCTATGGCTACACCTTC
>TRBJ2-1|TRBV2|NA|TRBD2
CASRASGSSSYNEQFF
TGTGCCAGCAGAGCTAGCGGGTCGAGCTCCTACAATGAGCAGTTCTTC
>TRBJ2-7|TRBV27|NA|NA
CATRGTNSYEQYF
TGTGCCACAAGGGGGACAAACTCCTACGAGCAGTACTTC
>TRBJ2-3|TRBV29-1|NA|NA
CSVEDPFGGIMPDTQYF
TGCAGCGTTGAAGATCCATTTGGGGGGATTATGCCAGATACGCAGTATTTT
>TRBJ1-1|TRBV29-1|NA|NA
CSVESAQGGGTEAFF
TGCAGCGTTGAATCCGCACAGGGCGGTGGCACTGAAGCTTTCTTT
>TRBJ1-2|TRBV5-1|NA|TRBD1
CASSPNQGASYGYTF
TGCGCCAGCAGCCCTAACCAGGGGGCGAGCTATGGCTACACCTTC
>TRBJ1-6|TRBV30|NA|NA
CAGTPTGTNSPLHF
TGTGCCGGGACCCCCACAGGAACAAATTCACCCCTCCACTTT
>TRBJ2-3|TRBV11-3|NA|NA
CASSLSAEVIDTQYF
TGTGCCAGCAGCTTATCCGCGGAGGTGATAGATACGCAGTATTTT
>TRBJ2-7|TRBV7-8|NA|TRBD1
CASSRDRGLYEQYF
TGTGCCAGCAGCCGGGACAGGGGGTTGTACGAGCAGTACTTC
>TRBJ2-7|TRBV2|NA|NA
CASSPLSYEQYF
TGTGCCAGCAGTCCACTGTCCTACGAGCAGTACTTC
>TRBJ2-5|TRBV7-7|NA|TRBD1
CASSLGQQETQYF
TGTGCCAGCAGCCTGGGACAGCAAGAGACCCAGTACTTC
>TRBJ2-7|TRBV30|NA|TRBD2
CAWSKGLAASYEQYF
TGTGCCTGGAGTAAGGGACTAGCGGCATCCTACGAGCAGTACTTC
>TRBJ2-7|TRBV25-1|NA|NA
CASSADRNGGYEQYF
TGTGCCAGCAGTGCGGATCGAAACGGGGGCTACGAGCAGTACTTC
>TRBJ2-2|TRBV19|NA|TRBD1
CASSTDRVWTGELFF
TGTGCCAGTAGTACCGACAGGGTATGGACCGGGGAGCTGTTTTTT
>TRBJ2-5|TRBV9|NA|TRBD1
CASSGDRWEETQYF
TGTGCCAGCAGTGGGGACAGGTGGGAAGAGACCCAGTACTTC
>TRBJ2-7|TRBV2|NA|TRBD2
CASSATSGGPYEQYF
TGTGCCAGCAGTGCCACTAGCGGGGGACCCTACGAGCAGTACTTC
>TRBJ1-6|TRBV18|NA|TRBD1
CASSPNRGGDSPLHF
TGTGCCAGCTCACCGAACAGGGGAGGTGATTCACCCCTCCACTTT
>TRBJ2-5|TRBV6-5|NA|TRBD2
CASSPLWGGETQYF
TGTGCCAGCAGCCCCCTGTGGGGGGGGGAGACCCAGTACTTC
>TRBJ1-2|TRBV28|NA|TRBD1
CASIGGGSGYTF
TGTGCCAGCATAGGGGGCGGGTCTGGCTACACCTTC
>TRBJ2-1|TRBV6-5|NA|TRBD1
CASRGQANEQFF
TGTGCCAGCAGAGGACAGGCCAATGAGCAGTTCTTC
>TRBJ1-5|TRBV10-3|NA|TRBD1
CAISPGQGSNQPQHF
TGTGCCATCAGTCCCGGACAGGGAAGCAATCAGCCCCAGCATTTT
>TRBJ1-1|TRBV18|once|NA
CASSPGQNTEAFF
TGTGCCAGCTCACCAGGGCAGAACACTGAAGCTTTCTTT
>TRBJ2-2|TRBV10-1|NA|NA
CASSGTRAGELFF
TGCGCCAGCAGTGGAACTAGGGCCGGGGAGCTGTTTTTT
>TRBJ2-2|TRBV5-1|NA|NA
CASSLDVGGNTGELFF
TGCGCCAGCAGCTTGGATGTGGGAGGGAACACCGGGGAGCTGTTTTTT
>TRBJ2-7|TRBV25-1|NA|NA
CASRPGQGYEQYF
TGTGCCAGCAGGCCTGGGCAGGGCTACGAGCAGTACTTC
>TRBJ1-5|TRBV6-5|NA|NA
CASTPGVSNQPQHF
TGTGCCAGCACCCCCGGGGTCAGCAATCAGCCCCAGCATTTT
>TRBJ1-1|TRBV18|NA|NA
CASSPLNTEAFF
TGTGCCAGCTCACCCTTGAACACTGAAGCTTTCTTT
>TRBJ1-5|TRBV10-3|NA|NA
CAITAGEEQPQHF
TGTGCCATCACGGCAGGGGAAGAGCAGCCCCAGCATTTT
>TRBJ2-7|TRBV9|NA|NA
CASSLGRGYEQYF
TGTGCCAGCAGCTTGGGCCGGGGGTACGAGCAGTACTTC
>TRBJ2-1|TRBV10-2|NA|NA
CASTEVGTPYNEQFF
TGCGCCAGCACCGAGGTCGGGACTCCCTACAATGAGCAGTTCTTC
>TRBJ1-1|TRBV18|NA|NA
CASSRGPVAAFF
TGTGCCAGCTCACGGGGGCCGGTGGCAGCTTTCTTT
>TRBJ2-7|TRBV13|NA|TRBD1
CASTSRQGEPVGEQYF
TGTGCCAGCACCTCGCGACAGGGTGAACCCGTGGGGGAGCAGTACTTC
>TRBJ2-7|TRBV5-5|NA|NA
CASSPGSGQTYEQYF
TGTGCCAGCAGCCCGGGCTCCGGACAGACCTACGAGCAGTACTTC
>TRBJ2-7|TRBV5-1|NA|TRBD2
CASSLLRTGRNEQYF
TGCGCCAGCAGCTTGCTCCGGACCGGGAGGAACGAGCAGTACTTC